The 5 T cell receptor beta chains listed next were all sequenced from one sample in a study of blood T cell repertoires in COVID-19. Profiled with immunoSEQ multiplex PCR; TCRdb holds only in-frame clones, not every one. The sample lists hundreds of thousands of clones, approximately 83% occurring once. The sequenced sample consisted of peripheral blood. Source of these receptors: a woman aged 45-59 years who had recovered from COVID-19.

The chain recombines TRBV27 with TRBJ1-1, with D possibly matching TRBD1 (5 bases). CDR1 is MNHEY, CDR2 SMNVEV, per germline (reference sequence). The CDR3 contains 12 residues. V gave up 7 bases and J gave up 4 bases, with 10 bases separating them. In nucleotides, the CDR3 is TGTGCCAGCATGGACGGGGGCACTGAAGCTTTCTTT. It specifies CASMDGGTEAFF.

Note on this clone: Given a much more abundant clone one base away, this may be a read error. The rearrangement uses TRBV12-3 or TRBV12-4 and TRBJ2-3; D remains unclear. CDR3 length equals 12 residues. The germline V and J ends were trimmed by 6 bases and 0 bases, with 4 bases remaining between them. CDR3 in DNA: TGTGCCAGCAGCCCGAGCACAGATACGCAGTATTTT. This codes for CASSPSTDTQYF.

This clone was counted a few times. This rearrangement joins TRBV30 to TRBJ1-5; TRBD1 matches 7 bases. V lost 2 bases to trimming and J lost 6 bases; unmatched junction nucleotides: 4. Germline values: CDR1 GTSNPN, CDR2 SVGIG (reference sequence). This CDR3 spans 13 amino acids. The CDR3 sequence is CAWSTTGSQPQHF. The CDR3 region has the DNA TGTGCCTGGAGTACGACAGGGAGTCAGCCCCAGCATTTT.

The V and J genes are TRBV3-1 (or the pseudogene TRBV3-2) and TRBJ1-2; maybe TRBD1 (5 bases). Germline V gene data show CDR1 as LGHDT and CDR2 as YNNKEL (reference sequence). V gave up 1 base and J gave up 4 bases, with 13 bases separating them. The CDR3 has 15 amino acids. The CDR3 coding sequence is TGTGCCAGCAGCCAAGGGGGGGAATCGATCTATGGCTACACCTTC. Its protein product is CASSQGGESIYGYTF.

This sequence joins TRBV5-4 and TRBJ1-1; 9 bases line up with TRBD1. This CDR3 has 15 residues. Looked up from germline, CDR1 is SGHNT and CDR2 is YYREEE (reference sequence). The ends lost 2 bases at V and 5 bases at J; junction bases unmatched: 7. The CDR3 protein is CASSFQTGGRTEAFF. In DNA form, the CDR3 reads TGTGCCAGCAGCTTTCAGACAGGGGGAAGGACTGAAGCTTTCTTT.